The 30 T cell receptor beta chains presented below share a single source sample, sequenced in a study of blood T cell repertoires in COVID-19. Libraries were prepared by immunoSEQ multiplex PCR; TCRdb keeps only in-frame clonotypes and omits some of them. The data show 50,000 to 55,000 clones, roughly 87% seen once. Sequencing was carried out using peripheral blood. All receptors come from a human donor with active COVID-19. The donor label of this sample is uncertain.

This sequence joins TRBV18 and TRBJ1-2, with 10 bases fitting TRBD1. V lost 5 bases to trimming and J lost 4 bases; unmatched junction nucleotides: 7. The germline gives CDR1 KGHSH, CDR2 LQKENI. CDR3 length equals 15 residues. CDR3 bases: TGTGCCAGCTCAACCGGGACAGGGGAGTCCTATGGCTACACCTTC. Its translation is CASSTGTGESYGYTF.

CDR3 coding DNA: TGTGCCAGCAGCGTCCGGGGGGCCGGCACAGATACGCAGTATTTT. This encodes CASSVRGAGTDTQYF. This chain connects TRBV9 to TRBJ2-3; D possibly corresponds to TRBD2 (7 bases). The CDR3 length is 15 residues. Per the germline V gene, CDR1 is SGDLS and CDR2 is YYNGEE. The V end lost 2 bases, the J end lost 1 base, and 11 bases lay between the germline ends.

The rearrangement links TRBV7-9 to TRBJ2-7, with 7 positions matching TRBD1. This CDR3 has 16 residues. The V gene end was trimmed by 5 bases and the J gene end by 6 bases; junction bases not matched to a gene: 16. Germline lookup yields CDR1 SEHNR and CDR2 FQNEAQ (reference sequence). Here the CDR3 DNA reads TGTGCCAGCAGCGGATATCGCCCGGGACAGTCGGGCGAGCAGTACTTC. It translates to CASSGYRPGQSGEQYF.

This rearrangement joins TRBV7-3 to TRBJ2-3; D remains ambiguous. Trimming removed 5 bases at V and 3 bases at J, with 6 bases between. Germline CDR1 and CDR2: SGHTA and FQGTGA. The CDR3 extends over 12 amino acids. The CDR3, as DNA: TGTGCCAGCAGCGGCAGAACAGATACGCAGTATTTT. As protein: CASSGRTDTQYF.

This chain connects TRBV11-2 to TRBJ2-7; D perhaps matches TRBD2 (5 bases). Germline V CDR1 and CDR2: SGHAT, FQNNGV. The CDR3 consists of 17 residues. Trimming cost V 2 bases and J 3 bases, with 20 bases left between them. Written as DNA, the CDR3 is TGTGCCAGCAGCTTACAAACGAGGGCCGATCTATACTACGAGCAGTACTTC. It is translated as CASSLQTRADLYYEQYF.

This clone was recorded only once. This chain uses TRBV19 with TRBJ2-7, with 7 bases identical to TRBD1. CDR3 length equals 13 residues. Looked up from germline, CDR1 is LNHDA and CDR2 is SQIVND (reference sequence). Unmatched junction bases numbered 4, after V lost 5 bases and J lost 3 bases. DNA for the CDR3: TGTGCCAGTAGTCTGGGACAGAGCTACGAGCAGTACTTC. It specifies CASSLGQSYEQYF.

J is TRBJ1-1 and V is TRBV18, with D possibly being TRBD1 (5 bases). The V gene lost 0 bases and the J gene lost 1 base, with 9 bases spanning the gap. Germline V gives CDR1 KGHSH, CDR2 LQKENI. The CDR3 consists of 15 residues. The CDR3 DNA reads TGTGCCAGCTCACCACCGGGACTCGAGAACACTGAAGCTTTCTTT. Protein product: CASSPPGLENTEAFF.

This clone was seen just once. V is TRBV5-1 and J is TRBJ1-3; no clear D gene. This CDR3 spans 16 amino acids. V lost 1 base to trimming and J lost 2 bases, with 13 bases between them. Germline V lookup: CDR1 SGHRS, CDR2 YFSETQ. The CDR3 DNA reads TGCGCCAGCAGCTTGTATCCGCGGAGGGCTGGAAACACCATATATTTT. Translated: CASSLYPRRAGNTIYF.

This chain links TRBV11-3 with TRBJ1-3; 7 positions agree with TRBD1. Losses at the gene ends were 1 base for V and 0 bases for J; bases not matched to a gene: 6. The V gene's germline CDR1 is SGHNT and CDR2 YENEEA. The CDR3 has 17 residues. The CDR3 DNA is TGTGCCAGCAGCTTAGTCCAAGACAGGGCCTCTGGAAACACCATATATTTT. Its translation is CASSLVQDRASGNTIYF.

CDR3 nucleotide sequence: TGTGCCAGCAGTGGACAGCTGGCCTACGAGCAGTACTTC. Translating it yields CASSGQLAYEQYF. The V and J genes are TRBV12-3 or TRBV12-4 and TRBJ2-7; possibly TRBD1 for D (6 bases). The CDR3 runs to 13 residues. Trimming shortened V by 5 bases and J by 2 bases, and 10 bases separated the two germline ends.

The V gene is TRBV7-9, the J gene TRBJ1-5; possible D gene TRBD1, 6 bases. This CDR3 comprises 15 residues. V was clipped by 1 base and J by 7 bases, with 14 bases between them. Germline V CDR1 and CDR2: SEHNR, FQNEAQ (reference sequence). CDR3 in amino acids: CASSLGGGVWQPQHF. The CDR3 nucleotides are TGTGCCAGCAGCTTAGGCGGGGGCGTGTGGCAGCCCCAGCATTTT.

This chain uses TRBV4-2 with TRBJ2-2; 8 bases match TRBD1. This CDR3 spans 18 amino acids. The V gene end was trimmed by 2 bases and the J gene end by 4 bases; junction bases not matched to a gene: 12. The germline CDR1 and CDR2 sequences are LGHNA and YNFKEQ. CDR3 sequence: CASSQRPQGASGTGELFF. DNA of the CDR3: TGTGCCAGCAGCCAAAGGCCTCAGGGGGCTAGTGGCACCGGGGAGCTGTTTTTT.

J is TRBJ2-1 and V is TRBV10-3, with 8 bases identical to TRBD2. Losses at the gene ends were 11 bases for V and 5 bases for J; bases not matched to a gene: 8. The CDR3 totals 13 residues. From germline, CDR1 is ENHRY and CDR2 SYGVKD. The CDR3 spells CAPGGGEDNEQFF. For the CDR3, the DNA is TGTGCCCCGGGGGGGGGTGAGGACAATGAGCAGTTCTTC.

This clone is a singleton in its sample. The V gene is TRBV5-6, the J gene TRBJ1-6; 9 bases fit TRBD1. The CDR3 is 15 amino acids. The V gene end was trimmed by 4 bases and the J gene end by 10 bases; junction bases not matched to a gene: 9. Germline V CDR1 and CDR2: SGHDT, YYEEEE. In DNA form, the CDR3 reads TGTGCCAGCAGCAGGGAAGGGACAGGGTGGTCACCCCTCCACTTT. Its protein product is CASSREGTGWSPLHF.

The chain couples TRBV7-9 to TRBJ1-1; D remains ambiguous. This CDR3 has 13 residues. The V end lost 0 bases, the J end lost 4 bases, and 6 bases lay between the germline ends. Per germline, CDR1 SEHNR and CDR2 FQNEAQ (reference sequence). CDR3 in amino acids: CASSLARTTEAFF. The CDR3 nucleotides are TGTGCCAGCAGCTTAGCGCGTACCACTGAAGCTTTCTTT.

This chain uses TRBV18 with TRBJ1-4; D is unclear. CDR1 KGHSH and CDR2 LQKENI come from the germline V gene. Trimming removed 6 bases from V and 0 bases from J, with 14 bases in between. This CDR3 is 16 amino acids long. This CDR3 reads CASSPSSPSTNEKLFF. The CDR3 bases are TGTGCCAGCTCCCCTTCGAGCCCTTCAACTAATGAAAAACTGTTTTTT.

The CDR3 protein is CASSVAGFRADTQYF. The CDR3 bases are TGTGCCAGCAGCGTAGCCGGGTTTCGCGCAGATACGCAGTATTTT. V and J are TRBV9 and TRBJ2-3; no firm D call. This CDR3 comprises 15 residues. Germline V CDR1 and CDR2: SGDLS, YYNGEE. Trimming left V 0 bases short and J 4 bases short, with 12 bases between.

The DNA of the CDR3 is TGTGCCAGCAGCAAGGCGGACAGGGGGCGGAATATGGATGGCTACACCTTC. Protein sequence: CASSKADRGRNMDGYTF. The chain couples TRBV21-1 to TRBJ1-2; TRBD1, as called in the table, went unchecked against the DNA. TRBV21-1 is flagged as a pseudogene. This CDR3 has 17 amino acids.

The rearrangement joins TRBV6-2 or TRBV6-3 to TRBJ2-1, with a tentative D call TRBD1 (5 bases). This CDR3 comprises 17 residues. Trimming took off 2 bases at V and 7 bases at J, with 21 bases between the two ends. The germline CDR1 and CDR2 sequences are MNHEY and SVGEGT. The CDR3 here is CASSYDSARAISNEQFF. The CDR3, as DNA: TGTGCCAGCAGTTACGATTCTGCCAGGGCGATCTCTAATGAGCAGTTCTTC.

The genes are TRBV27 and TRBJ1-5, with 7 nucleotides matching TRBD1. The CDR3 runs 13 residues. Per germline, CDR1 MNHEY and CDR2 SMNVEV (reference sequence). V was clipped by 7 bases and J by 3 bases; unmatched bases: 3. The CDR3 reads CASKGQINQPQHF. DNA of the CDR3: TGTGCCAGCAAGGGACAGATCAATCAGCCCCAGCATTTT.

This rearrangement joins TRBV18 to TRBJ1-1; 7 nucleotides agree with TRBD1. CDR1 is KGHSH and CDR2 is LQKENI in the germline V gene. The CDR3 has 15 amino acids. After removal of 4 bases from V and 3 bases from J, the junction contained 8 bases not matched to a gene. Here the CDR3 reads CASSLNQGEDTEAFF. The CDR3 DNA sequence: TGTGCCAGCTCACTCAACCAGGGGGAGGACACTGAAGCTTTCTTT.

CDR3 nucleotide sequence: TGTGCCAGCAGTGAAGCCGCGGCCGAAGCTAACTATGGCTACACCTTC. Translation gives CASSEAAAEANYGYTF. The chain recombines TRBV6-1 with TRBJ1-2; D remains unclear. The V and J ends lost 0 bases and 0 bases respectively, with 11 bases between them. CDR1 is MNHNS and CDR2 is SASEGT in the germline V gene. The CDR3 has 16 amino acids.

The CDR3 is CASSSTNEQYF. CDR3 coding DNA: TGTGCCAGCAGCTCTACTAACGAGCAGTACTTC. This chain joins TRBV3-1 (or the pseudogene TRBV3-2) and TRBJ2-7; D not certain. The V end lost 5 bases, the J end lost 5 bases, and 7 bases lay between the germline ends. The CDR3 is made up of 11 amino acids. The germline V gene has CDR1 LGHDT and CDR2 YNNKEL (reference sequence).

The V and J genes are TRBV4-3 and TRBJ1-6, with D perhaps TRBD1 (5 bases). This CDR3 is built from 19 residues. The germline V gene encodes CDR1 LGHNA and CDR2 YSLEER. V was pared by 0 bases and J by 2 bases, with 17 bases between. CDR3 nucleotide sequence: TGCGCCAGCAGCCAAGATCATCTCCAGGGTAGTACCTATAATTCACCCCTCCACTTT. It is translated as CASSQDHLQGSTYNSPLHF.

The V gene is TRBV4-3, the J gene TRBJ2-1; possibly TRBD1 for D (6 bases). The CDR3 runs 19 residues. The germline V gene encodes CDR1 LGHNA and CDR2 YSLEER. V was shortened by 0 bases and J by 0 bases, with 18 bases between the two germline ends. The CDR3 coding sequence is TGCGCCAGCAGCCAAGATGGGGCACGGGGACAAAGCTCCTACAATGAGCAGTTCTTC. Translating it yields CASSQDGARGQSSYNEQFF.

The V and J genes are TRBV5-1 and TRBJ2-1; perhaps TRBD2 as D (6 bases). The CDR3 spans 15 residues. Germline CDR1 SGHRS, CDR2 YFSETQ. Trimming removed 7 bases from V and 4 bases from J, with 18 bases in between. The chain's CDR3 is CASQQWGEEYNEQFF. DNA of the CDR3: TGCGCCAGCCAGCAGTGGGGGGAGGAATACAATGAGCAGTTCTTC.

With regard to this clone: Other nucleotide sequences in the sample specify the same CDR3. This chain connects TRBV9 to TRBJ1-2; TRBD1 matches at 12 bases. CDR1 is SGDLS, CDR2 YYNGEE, per germline. Trimming took 2 bases from V and 4 from J; bases not matched to a gene: 3. The CDR3 contains 15 residues. In DNA form, the CDR3 reads TGTGCCAGCAGCGTCGGGACAGGGGGCATCTATGGCTACACCTTC. Amino acids: CASSVGTGGIYGYTF. The variable domain in full, completed from reference TRBV9 and TRBJ1-2, reads DSGVTQTPKHLITATGQRVTLRCSPRSGDLSVYWYQQSLDQGLQFLIQYYNGEERAKGNILERFSAQQFPDLHSELNLSSLELGDSALYFCASSVGTGGIYGYTFGSGTRLTVV.

The chain combines TRBV3-1 (or the pseudogene TRBV3-2) with TRBJ2-3; 14 nucleotides match TRBD2. V shed 2 bases and J 4 bases; nucleotides not matched to a gene: 11. Germline-derived CDR1 and CDR2 are LGHDT and YNNKEL (reference sequence). The CDR3 runs to 19 residues. The chain's CDR3 is CASSQRSNGLAGGADTQYF. In DNA, the CDR3 is TGTGCCAGCAGCCAAAGAAGTAACGGACTAGCGGGGGGAGCAGATACGCAGTATTTT.

The genes are TRBV11-2 and TRBJ2-5; 7 positions agree with TRBD2. Germline lookup yields CDR1 SGHAT and CDR2 FQNNGV. The CDR3 has 17 amino acids. V was clipped by 6 bases and J by 4 bases; unmatched bases: 17. In nucleotides, the CDR3 is TGTGCCAGCAGTTCCACCACTTGGACTAGTTCTTCAGAGACCCAGTACTTC. It codes for CASSSTTWTSSSETQYF.

The chain is built from TRBV7-9 and TRBJ2-3; 7 bases are a match to TRBD2. Trimming at V came to 4 bases and at J to 0 bases, leaving 7 bases not matched to a gene. The CDR3 is 16 amino acids. The V gene's germline CDR1 is SEHNR and CDR2 FQNEAQ (reference sequence). The CDR3 region has the DNA TGTGCCAGCAGCTCCGGGACTACGAGTAGCACAGATACGCAGTATTTT. Residues: CASSSGTTSSTDTQYF.